The T cell receptor (beta chain) described here comes from a study of T cells in Graves' hyperthyroidism and ophthalmopathy. The study, taken as a whole, reports: Most expanded thyroid clonotypes above 0.001 recurred in blood.

RNA transcripts yielded amplified TCR beta CDR3 regions. Researchers ran a first-round RT-PCR on the TCR CDR3 using the HTBI primer set. Using its own MiXCR run on the multiplex PCR reads, TCRdb lists one record per CDR3 protein. The sample includes 500,000 to 650,000 distinct CDR3 sequences, 40% to 55% seen only once; the top ten take about two fifths. This clonotype showed up many times. The target antigen is unknown. Lactation, pregnancy, other autoimmune disease or uncontrolled infection led to exclusion of patients. Diagnostic decisions used clinical symptoms, serum thyroxine and TRAb, thyroid ultrasound and orbital computed tomography. Sequencing used peripheral blood or thyroid tissue (not recorded which). The receptor was isolated from an adult woman with Graves' disease, either hyperthyroidism or ophthalmopathy (not recorded which).

The CDR3 sequence: CASSFPGQISGNTIYF. The CDR3 region has the DNA TGTGCCAGCAGCTTCCCCGGGCAGATCTCTGGAAACACCATATATTTT. The chain is built from TRBV7-2 and TRBJ1-3, with no clear D. Germline loops: CDR1 SGHTA, CDR2 FQGNSA. V lost 3 bases and J 0 bases, leaving 12 bases between the germline ends. This CDR3 has 16 residues.